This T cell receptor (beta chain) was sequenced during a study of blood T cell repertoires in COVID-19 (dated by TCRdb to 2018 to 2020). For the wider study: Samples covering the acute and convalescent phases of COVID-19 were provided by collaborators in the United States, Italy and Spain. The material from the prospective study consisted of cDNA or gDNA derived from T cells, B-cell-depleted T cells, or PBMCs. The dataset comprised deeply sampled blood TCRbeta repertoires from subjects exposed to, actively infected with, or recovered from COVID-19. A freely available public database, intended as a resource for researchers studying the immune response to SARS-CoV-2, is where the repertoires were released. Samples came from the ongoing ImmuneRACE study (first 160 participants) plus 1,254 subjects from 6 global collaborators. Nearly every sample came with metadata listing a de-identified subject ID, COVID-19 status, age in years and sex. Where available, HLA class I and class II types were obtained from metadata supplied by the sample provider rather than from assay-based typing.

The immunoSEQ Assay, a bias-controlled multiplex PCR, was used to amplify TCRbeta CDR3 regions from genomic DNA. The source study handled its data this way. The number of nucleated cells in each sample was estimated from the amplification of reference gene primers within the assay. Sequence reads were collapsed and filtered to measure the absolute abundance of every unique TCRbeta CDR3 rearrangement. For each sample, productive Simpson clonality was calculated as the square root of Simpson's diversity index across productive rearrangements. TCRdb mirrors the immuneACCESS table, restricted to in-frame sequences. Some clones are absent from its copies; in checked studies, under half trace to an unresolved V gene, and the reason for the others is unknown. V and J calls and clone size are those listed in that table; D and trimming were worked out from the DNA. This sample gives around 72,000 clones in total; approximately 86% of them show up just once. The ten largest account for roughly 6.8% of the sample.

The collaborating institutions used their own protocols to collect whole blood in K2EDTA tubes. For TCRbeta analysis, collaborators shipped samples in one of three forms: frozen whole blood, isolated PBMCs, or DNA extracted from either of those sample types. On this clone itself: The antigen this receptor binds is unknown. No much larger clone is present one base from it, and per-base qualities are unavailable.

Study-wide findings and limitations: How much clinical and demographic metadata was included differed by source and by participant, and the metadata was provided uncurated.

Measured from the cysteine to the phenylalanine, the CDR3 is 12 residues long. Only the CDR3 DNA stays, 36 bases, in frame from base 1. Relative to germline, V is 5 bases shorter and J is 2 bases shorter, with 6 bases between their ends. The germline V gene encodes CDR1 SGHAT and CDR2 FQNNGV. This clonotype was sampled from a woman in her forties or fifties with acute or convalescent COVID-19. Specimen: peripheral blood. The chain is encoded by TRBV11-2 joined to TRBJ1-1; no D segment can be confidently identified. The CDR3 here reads CASSIQNTEAFF. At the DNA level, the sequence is TGTGCCAGCAGCATACAAAACACTGAAGCTTTCTTT.